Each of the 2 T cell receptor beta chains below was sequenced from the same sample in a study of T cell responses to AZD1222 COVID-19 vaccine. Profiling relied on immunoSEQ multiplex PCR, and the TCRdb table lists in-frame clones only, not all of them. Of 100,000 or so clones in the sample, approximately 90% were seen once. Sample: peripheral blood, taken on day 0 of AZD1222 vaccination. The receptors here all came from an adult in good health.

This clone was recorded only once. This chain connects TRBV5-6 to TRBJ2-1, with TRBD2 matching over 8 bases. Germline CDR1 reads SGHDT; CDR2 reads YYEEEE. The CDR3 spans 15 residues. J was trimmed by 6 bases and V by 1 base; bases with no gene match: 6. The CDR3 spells CASSLPGGSFNEQFF. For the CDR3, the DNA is TGTGCCAGCAGCTTGCCGGGAGGGAGCTTCAATGAGCAGTTCTTC.

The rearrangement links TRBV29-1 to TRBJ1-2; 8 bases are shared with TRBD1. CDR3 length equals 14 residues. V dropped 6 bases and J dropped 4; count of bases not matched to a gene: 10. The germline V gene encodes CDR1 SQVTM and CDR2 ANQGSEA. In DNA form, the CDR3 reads TGCAGCGTAGGGACAGGCTCAGGGAGCTATGGCTACACCTTC. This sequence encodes CSVGTGSGSYGYTF.